This TCR beta chain was captured in a study of T cells after yellow fever vaccination. Study background: Low-cell-number fractions underwent preparation using SMART-Seq v4 Ultra Low Input.

Germline V lookup: CDR1 LGHNA, CDR2 YSLEER. This CDR3 comprises 15 residues. This clonotype was seen repeatedly, ten times or more. As yet, its antigen is unknown. At one of its ends the junction is not consistent with the germline gene, which may arise from a read error. Study findings and constraints: Reappearance after the booster was seen for most primary-vaccination clones, at 95% to 96% CD4 and 80% to 90% CD8.

From the 5' RACE reads, TCRdb called clonotypes with MiXCR, one entry per CDR3 protein. Here the sample spans about 210,000 distinct CDR3 sequences, 2.5% to 3.5% being singletons. The sample here was CD4+ T cells sorted from PBMCs, taken 10 days after the yellow fever booster vaccination. The chain employs TRBV4-3 and TRBJ1-2, with 7 bases fitting TRBD1. The receptor's source is a man aged 18 to 29 who received the YFV17D yellow fever vaccine. The chain's CDR3 is CASSQGVQGDYGYTF. CDR3 nucleotide sequence: TGCGCCAGCAGTCAAGGAGTCCAGGGGGACTATGGCTACACCTTC.